This T cell receptor (beta chain) was identified during a study of regulatory T cells in long-lasting Graves disease. Study-wide context: Less than 3 months of antithyroid drugs had been taken by newly diagnosed Graves' patients. Whole-study results and caveats: Whereas new patients shared 800 to 1,000 public clonotypes, persistent patients shared more, at approximately 2,500.

Time point specified: newly diagnosed GD, antithyroid drugs for less than 3 months. Extracted RNA from PBMCs served as the source of the TCR library. Germline V gene sequence: CDR1 LNHDA, CDR2 SQIVND (reference sequence). There are 13 residues in the CDR3. J was trimmed by 1 base and V by 7 bases; bases with no gene match: 1. On this clonotype: No antigen is known for it.

For TCR beta, libraries came from iRepertoire HTBI primers and Arm-PCR of CDR3 regions. TCRdb ran MiXCR on the multiplex PCR reads and lists one entry per CDR3 protein. This sample yields approximately 300,000 distinct CDR3 sequences, of which approximately 20% are seen a single time; approximately 35% belongs to the top ten. The V and J genes are TRBV19 and TRBJ2-3; 8 bases are a match to TRBD2. The source of this sequence is a female donor with Graves disease. The material was peripheral blood mononuclear cells (PBMCs), obtained at new diagnosis, from a patient treated with antithyroid drugs. Here the CDR3 DNA reads TGTGCCAGTACGCGGGAGGGCACAGATACGCAGTATTTT. Translation gives CASTREGTDTQYF.